This T cell receptor (beta chain) came from a study of T-cell reconstitution after alpha-beta-depleted transplantation in children. Study-level results: Alpha-beta T cells about two months after transplant reportedly derived from several hundred expanded graft clones.

This sample's TCRbeta library carried unique molecular identifier barcodes. TCRdb recomputed calls from the PCR reads with MiXCR, one row per CDR3 protein. The sample shows hundreds of thousands of distinct CDR3 sequences, about an eighth of them seen only once. This clonotype was seen at least ten times. Its antigen remains unknown. The CDR3 is 14 residues long. CDR1 and CDR2 from the germline V gene are SGHDN and FVKESK. The V gene lost 4 bases and the J gene lost 3 bases, with 12 bases spanning the gap. Sequenced material: PBMCs, mostly from graft donor cells, taken 360 days after TCRalphabeta/CD19-depleted stem cell transplant. The source is a male patient younger than 18 who had a stem cell transplant for acute myeloid leukemia, so the T cells may come from the graft donor. The chain combines TRBV14 with TRBJ1-1; the D is unclear. The CDR3 protein is CASSRRESHTEAFF. CDR3 DNA sequence: TGTGCCAGCAGCCGTAGGGAGTCGCACACTGAAGCTTTCTTT.